This paragraph covers one TCR beta chain sequence. The data stem from a study of blood T cell repertoires in COVID-19. Study as a whole: Specimens from acute and convalescent COVID-19 originated in the United States, Italy and Spain. T cells, B-cell-depleted T cells, or PBMCs supplied cDNA or gDNA.

V dropped 4 bases and J dropped 0 bases, with 11 bases sitting between them. The CDR3 extends over 15 amino acids. From germline, CDR1 is SGHTA and CDR2 FQGNSA. As originally analysed: Using reference gene primer amplification, nucleated cell counts were estimated. Method: immunoSEQ multiplex PCR; TCRdb's copy keeps in-frame clones and lacks some. The V and J calls and the clone size are those of that table, but D and trimming were determined from the DNA. This sample has about 190,000 clones; approximately 81% occur once, and the top ten carry around 5%. The chain has TRBV7-2 and TRBJ2-3, with a weak D call TRBD2 (5 bases). The source of this sequence is a woman of 80 years or more with acute or convalescent COVID-19. The sequenced sample consisted of peripheral blood. DNA for the CDR3: TGTGCCAGCAGCTGGAGGAAATCTAGCACAGATACGCAGTATTTT. This translates into CASSWRKSSTDTQYF.